This paragraph covers one TCR beta chain sequence. Its antigen specificity is not known. The input lacks base qualities; no much larger clone sits a single base away. The data were obtained in a study of neurological immune-mediated disorders (dated by TCRdb to about 2019). In the study overall: Peripheral blood TCR-beta repertoires from HTLV-I-associated myelopathy (HAM/TSP) patients, multiple sclerosis patients and healthy controls were compared by UMI-based sequencing. Longitudinal samples, technical triplicates and paired sorted CD4+ and CD8+ T-cell subsets, alongside PBMC samples, were included among the approximately 110 TCR-beta libraries. The cohort was made up of 60 to 75 subjects, consisting of 14 HAM/TSP patients, some 34 multiple sclerosis patients and approximately 20 healthy controls.

CDR1 and CDR2, looked up from the germline V gene (reference sequence), are SGHKS and YYEKEE. The junction carries 15 bases between V and J, which are trimmed by 2 bases and 7 bases respectively. From the cysteine up to the phenylalanine, the CDR3 has a length of 15 residues. Kept here is only the CDR3 DNA, which spans 45 bases and is read in frame from base 1. For the unsorted PBMC libraries, 2 million PBMCs were stored in RNAlater at -80 degrees C until RNA extraction and were used to generate the libraries. Peripheral blood was subjected to Ficoll-Hypaque density gradient centrifugation to isolate PBMCs, which were then cryopreserved in liquid nitrogen. To synthesize cDNA, template-switch 5'RACE was performed with a primer carrying a 10-nucleotide random unique molecular identifier so that each TCR transcript was tagged. Every sequencing run yielded over 190 million TCR-beta sequences covering 15-18 subjects. Total RNA was extracted with the RNeasy kit. The KAPA Real-time Library Amplification kit was used to amplify TCR-beta VDJ regions with primers for the TCR constant region and the 5'RACE anchor. A first PCR added sample indexes and Illumina adaptors, and a second PCR then raised library yield. After Ampure bead purification, the TCR product of roughly 650 bp was size-selected on a 2% E-gel SizeSelection system. Before pooling, library quality was assessed on a Bioanalyzer, concentration was determined with Qubit, and library quantification was performed with the Kapa Library Quantification kit. Paired-end 2 x 150 bp sequencing of the libraries was performed on an Illumina HiSeq 2500. To increase sequence diversity, roughly 24-30% phiX was spiked into each library pool. Under the source paper's analysis protocol: The UMI-based MiGEC pipeline processed quality-filtered reads and removed over 90% of raw TCR sequences during error correction. IMGT germline references were used for alignment of VDJ genes, and clonotypes were defined by a unique CDR3 amino acid sequence together with V-J genes. Clonal expansion, Shannon diversity, and CDR3 relatedness (CalcPairwiseDistances, ClusterSamples) were evaluated with VDJtools, and phylogenetic trees were built with CLCbio workbench. Using coefficient-of-variation modelling across technical triplicates, the study counted a clone as expanded if it had at least 8 unique UMIs. TCRdb redid the processing of the public reads, applying fastp at Q25 and MiXCR, and retained in-frame beta chains. Each entry merges the rows of one CDR3 protein and shows their most common DNA and genes. These V and J calls originate from TCRdb's pipeline instead of the authors' own analysis. The table for this sample lists roughly 36,000 distinct CDR3 sequences; 12% to 15% of them were counted only once. Clones ranked in the top ten supply 27% of the sample.

Broader findings and caveats from the paper: No identical CDR3 amino acid sequences were found to be shared among expanded clones across subjects, suggesting that TCR-beta repertoires were private in all groups. TCR clonal expansion was highest in HAM/TSP patients and lowest in MS patients, with MS patients falling below even healthy controls.

The receptor was derived from a woman aged 50 to 65 with HTLV-1-associated myelopathy (HAM/TSP). The chain couples TRBV5-5 to TRBJ1-4, with the D gene call left open. Sample: PBMCs. The nucleotide sequence reads as follows: TGTGCCAGCAGCTTCTACTACGACAAGTGTGAAAAACTGTTTTTT. Translated, this gives CASSFYYDKCEKLFF.